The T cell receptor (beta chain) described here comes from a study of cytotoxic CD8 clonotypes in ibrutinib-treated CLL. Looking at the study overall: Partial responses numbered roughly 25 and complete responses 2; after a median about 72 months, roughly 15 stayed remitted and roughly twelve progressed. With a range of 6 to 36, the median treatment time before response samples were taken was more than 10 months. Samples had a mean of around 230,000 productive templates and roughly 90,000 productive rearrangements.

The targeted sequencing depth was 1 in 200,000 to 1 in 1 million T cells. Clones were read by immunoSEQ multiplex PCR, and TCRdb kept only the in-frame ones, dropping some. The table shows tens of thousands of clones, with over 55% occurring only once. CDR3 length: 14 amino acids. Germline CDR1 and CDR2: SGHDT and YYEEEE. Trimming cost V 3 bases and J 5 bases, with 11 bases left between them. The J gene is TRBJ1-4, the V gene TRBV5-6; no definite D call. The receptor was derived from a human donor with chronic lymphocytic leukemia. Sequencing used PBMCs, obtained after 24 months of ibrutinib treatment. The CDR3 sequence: CASSSDPLNEKLFF. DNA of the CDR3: TGTGCCAGCAGCTCCGACCCGTTGAATGAAAAACTGTTTTTT.